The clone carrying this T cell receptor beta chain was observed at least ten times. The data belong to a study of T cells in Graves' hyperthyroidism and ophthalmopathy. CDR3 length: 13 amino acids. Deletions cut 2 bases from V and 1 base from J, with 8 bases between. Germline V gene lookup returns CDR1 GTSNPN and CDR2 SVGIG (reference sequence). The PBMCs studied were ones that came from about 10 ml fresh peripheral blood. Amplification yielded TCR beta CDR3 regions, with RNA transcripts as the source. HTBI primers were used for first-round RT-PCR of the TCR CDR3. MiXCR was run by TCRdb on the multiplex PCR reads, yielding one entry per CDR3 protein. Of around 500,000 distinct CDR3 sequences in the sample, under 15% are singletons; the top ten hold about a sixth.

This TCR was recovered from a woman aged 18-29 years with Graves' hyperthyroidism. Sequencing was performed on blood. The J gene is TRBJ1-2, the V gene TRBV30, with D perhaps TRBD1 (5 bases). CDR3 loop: CAWSMTVNYGYTF. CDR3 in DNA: TGTGCCTGGAGTATGACAGTTAACTATGGCTACACCTTC. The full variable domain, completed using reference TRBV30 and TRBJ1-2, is SQTIHQWPATLVQPVGSPLSLECTVEGTSNPNLYWYRQAAGRGLQLLFYSVGIGQISSEVPQNLSASRPQDRQFILSSKKLLLSDSGFYLCAWSMTVNYGYTFGSGTRLTVV.